This TCR beta chain was sequenced during a study of monozygotic twins with inflammatory bowel disease. The germline gives CDR1 KGHSH, CDR2 LQKENI. The CDR3 loop spans 16 amino acids. From its re-call of the 5' RACE reads, TCRdb lists each CDR3 protein once, without DNA. The table for this sample gives about 160,000 distinct CDR3 sequences. Specimen: blood. The genes are TRBV18 and TRBJ1-4; TCRdb gives TRBD1 as the D gene, but with no DNA this cannot be confirmed. The clonotype comes from a human donor with ulcerative colitis or Crohn's disease, or a healthy co-twin of an affected twin (not recorded which). The chain's CDR3 is CASSTGQGATNEKLFF. The full variable domain, its missing parts supplied by reference TRBV18 and TRBJ1-4, is NAGVMQNPRHLVRRRGQEARLRCSPMKGHSHVYWYRQLPEEGLKFMVYLQKENIIDESGMPKERFSAEFPKEGPSILRIQQVVRGDSAAYFCASSTGQGATNEKLFFGSGTQLSVL.